This is a list of T cell receptor beta chains from one sample in a study of cytomegalovirus exposure and HLA in healthy donors. Data came from immunoSEQ multiplex PCR; TCRdb stores just in-frame clones and leaves some out. The table records about 140,000 clones, about four fifths of them present only once. Sequenced: PBMCs. These receptors originate from a male donor in good health and CMV-seropositive. CDR3s include the opening cysteine and the closing phenylalanine or tryptophan. D genes are given only for firm matches. The size entry is marked missing in some rows and otherwise reads once, few, many or a size class.

clone size	D gene	V gene	J gene	CDR3 protein	CDR3 DNA
NA	NA	TRBV7-9	TRBJ2-7	CASSYQGLGYEQYF	TGTGCCAGCAGCTACCAGGGGCTCGGCTACGAGCAGTACTTC
NA	NA	TRBV5-6	TRBJ2-1	CASSFRQPSEQFF	TGTGCCAGCAGCTTCCGACAACCCTCTGAGCAGTTCTTC
NA	NA	TRBV2	TRBJ2-5	CASSSLRQETQYF	TGTGCCAGCAGTTCTCTGCGGCAAGAGACCCAGTACTTC
once	NA	TRBV29-1	TRBJ2-1	CSVDLRAGPFF	TGCAGCGTTGATTTGAGGGCTGGTCCGTTCTTC
few	NA	TRBV30	TRBJ2-5	CAWSMLAGDTVRETQYF	TGTGCCTGGAGTATGTTAGCAGGGGATACTGTGAGGGAGACCCAGTACTTC
NA	NA	TRBV6-5	TRBJ1-1	CASSSPLSIVAEAFF	TGTGCCAGCAGTTCCCCCCTTAGTATCGTCGCTGAAGCTTTCTTT
few	TRBD1	TRBV19	TRBJ2-7	CASSIPSTGGFYEQYF	TGTGCCAGTAGTATCCCATCGACAGGGGGCTTCTACGAGCAGTACTTC
once	TRBD1	TRBV19	TRBJ1-1	CASSRTGYTEAFF	TGTGCCAGTAGTAGGACAGGGTACACTGAAGCTTTCTTT
NA	TRBD2	TRBV2	TRBJ2-5	CASRAGLAGMETQYF	TGTGCCAGCAGGGCGGGACTAGCGGGGATGGAGACCCAGTACTTC
NA	NA	TRBV10-3	TRBJ2-5	CAIQDSQNQETQYF	TGTGCCATCCAAGACAGTCAGAATCAAGAGACCCAGTACTTC
NA	NA	TRBV5-1	TRBJ2-5	CASTRQAQETQYF	TGCGCCAGCACCCGACAGGCCCAAGAGACCCAGTACTTC
NA	NA	TRBV7-3	TRBJ2-1	CASSPSPEGEQFF	TGTGCCAGCAGTCCCAGCCCCGAGGGTGAGCAGTTCTTC
few	TRBD2	TRBV9	TRBJ2-7	CASSVTSGGHYEQYF	TGTGCCAGCAGCGTGACTAGCGGAGGGCACTACGAGCAGTACTTC
NA	NA	TRBV6-1	TRBJ1-1	CASSGWTVNTEAFF	TGTGCCAGCAGTGGATGGACAGTAAACACTGAAGCTTTCTTT
NA	TRBD1	TRBV6-5	TRBJ2-1	CASSQRTGQSYEQFF	TGTGCCAGCAGTCAACGGACAGGGCAGAGCTATGAGCAGTTCTTC
once	TRBD1	TRBV6-1	TRBJ1-5	CASSLPGGDQPQHF	TGTGCCAGCAGCCTCCCAGGGGGCGATCAGCCCCAGCATTTT
NA	NA	TRBV4-2	TRBJ1-5	CASSQETGKSQPQHF	TGTGCCAGCAGCCAAGAGACGGGGAAGAGTCAGCCCCAGCATTTT
once	NA	TRBV2	TRBJ1-4	CASTGGAIRNEKLFF	TGTGCCAGCACTGGCGGAGCTATACGGAATGAAAAACTGTTTTTT
NA	NA	TRBV19	TRBJ2-2	CASSAFGRNGELFF	TGTGCCAGTAGTGCGTTTGGGCGCAACGGGGAGCTGTTTTTT
few	TRBD2	TRBV9	TRBJ2-7	CASSVGVAGHSYEQYF	TGTGCCAGCAGCGTAGGAGTAGCGGGCCACTCCTACGAGCAGTACTTC
NA	NA	TRBV18	TRBJ2-1	CASSPPGKGGPYNEQFF	TGTGCCAGCTCACCACCGGGGAAGGGGGGGCCCTACAATGAGCAGTTCTTC
NA	TRBD2	TRBV5-4	TRBJ2-7	CASSFLAGDHEQYF	TGTGCCAGCAGCTTCCTAGCGGGAGACCACGAGCAGTACTTC
NA	NA	TRBV4-3	TRBJ2-7	CASSLEWTPPREQYF	TGCGCCAGCAGCCTAGAGTGGACTCCTCCCCGGGAGCAGTACTTC
NA	TRBD2	TRBV5-4	TRBJ2-1	CASSSKTGLAGSNEQFF	TGTGCCAGCAGCTCCAAAACCGGACTAGCGGGAAGCAATGAGCAGTTCTTC
NA	TRBD2	TRBV4-1	TRBJ2-1	CASSQIAGVGNEQFF	TGCGCCAGCAGTCAAATAGCGGGAGTGGGAAATGAGCAGTTCTTC
few	TRBD2	TRBV2	TRBJ2-2	CASTGEGTGELFF	TGTGCCAGCACCGGGGAGGGCACCGGGGAGCTGTTTTTT
once	TRBD2	TRBV28	TRBJ2-7	CASNPQAGGLHEQYF	TGTGCCAGCAATCCCCAAGCGGGAGGGTTACACGAGCAGTACTTC
NA	TRBD1	TRBV5-6	TRBJ2-1	CASSYLGQGIVEQFF	TGTGCCAGCAGTTATTTGGGACAGGGGATTGTTGAGCAGTTCTTC
NA	NA	TRBV18	TRBJ2-7	CASSPLSSYEQYF	TGTGCCAGCTCACCCCTTTCCTCCTACGAGCAGTACTTC
few	TRBD2	TRBV30	TRBJ2-3	CAWSKLAGETDAQYF	TGTGCCTGGAGTAAACTAGCGGGAGAGACAGATGCGCAGTATTTT
once	NA	TRBV11-1	TRBJ1-1	CASSLAQNMNTEAFF	TGTGCCAGCAGCTTAGCTCAGAACATGAACACTGAAGCTTTCTTT
NA	NA	TRBV10-3	TRBJ2-3	CAISAFDTSTDTQYF	TGTGCCATCAGTGCGTTTGATACTTCCACAGATACGCAGTATTTT
few	TRBD1	TRBV28	TRBJ2-5	CASSTGQGKYQETQYF	TGTGCCAGCAGTACCGGACAGGGTAAGTACCAAGAGACCCAGTACTTC
NA	NA	TRBV4-3	TRBJ2-4	CASSQDLGPPRAKNIQYF	TGCGCCAGCAGCCAAGATTTGGGGCCGCCTCGGGCCAAAAACATTCAGTACTTC
NA	TRBD1	TRBV5-1	TRBJ1-4	CASGEVLSGGRGEKLFF	TGCGCCAGCGGCGAGGTCCTATCAGGGGGCAGAGGCGAAAAACTGTTTTTT
NA	TRBD1	TRBV9	TRBJ1-2	CASSAPLQGAPRGYTF	TGTGCCAGCAGCGCCCCTCTACAGGGGGCACCTCGGGGCTACACCTTC
NA	TRBD1	TRBV7-9	TRBJ1-1	CASSLTGMDTEAFF	TGTGCCAGCAGCTTGACAGGGATGGACACTGAAGCTTTCTTT
NA	TRBD1	TRBV19	TRBJ1-5	CASRGQGNQPQHF	TGTGCCAGTAGGGGACAGGGCAATCAGCCCCAGCATTTT
few	TRBD1	TRBV18	TRBJ2-4	CASSQTGSGIQYF	TGTGCCAGCTCACAGACAGGGAGCGGCATTCAGTACTTC
NA	NA	TRBV11-1	TRBJ1-2	CASSLVADPNYGYTF	TGTGCCAGCAGCTTAGTGGCAGATCCAAACTATGGCTACACCTTC
few	NA	TRBV29-1	TRBJ1-1	CSVVTPGEAFF	TGCAGCGTTGTCACTCCGGGGGAAGCTTTCTTT
NA	NA	TRBV7-3	TRBJ2-7	CASSPTGTRFTYEQYF	TGTGCCAGCAGCCCAACAGGTACGCGATTTACCTACGAGCAGTACTTC
NA	TRBD1	TRBV5-1	TRBJ2-1	CASSFRGTGRYNEQFF	TGCGCCAGCAGCTTCAGAGGGACAGGGCGATACAATGAGCAGTTCTTC
NA	NA	TRBV5-1	TRBJ2-1	CASTDSLYNEQFF	TGCGCCAGCACAGACTCTCTTTACAATGAGCAGTTCTTC
NA	TRBD1	TRBV5-4	TRBJ2-5	CASSFPGQLSQETQYF	TGTGCCAGCAGCTTCCCGGGACAGCTTAGCCAAGAGACCCAGTACTTC
NA	TRBD1	TRBV5-1	TRBJ1-4	CASSRDSPNEKLFF	TGCGCCAGCAGCCGGGACAGCCCTAATGAAAAACTGTTTTTT